This T cell receptor gamma chain came from a study of γδ T cells in repeated Plasmodium falciparum infection. Germline-derived CDR1 and CDR2 are GITISATS and ISYDGTV (reference sequence). The CDR3 runs 15 residues. Comments on this clone: A far larger clone differs by one base, so this is likely a read error. Other DNA sequences from this sample encode an identical CDR3 as well.

TCRdb re-called the multiplex PCR reads through CATT. Counted here are roughly 27,000 gamma-chain clones, 3% occurring once; the ten biggest clones make up approximately 30%. Gammadelta T cells were flow-sorted from PBMC into Vgamma9/Vdelta2+ and Vdelta2-negative populations for bulk analysis. The sequenced sample consisted of gamma-delta T cells from blood. The clonotype originates from a pool of human donors (malaria-infected and uninfected, not separated). This rearrangement joins TRGV9 to TRGJ1 or TRGJ2. The J gene was not available in TCRdb and was assigned here by matching the DNA to germline segments. CDR3 nucleotide sequence: TGTGCTTTGTGGGAGGTGCGAGGAAGAGAGGATAAGAAACTCTTT. It is translated as CALWEVRGREDKKLF.